This passage covers 3 T cell receptor beta chains from one sample sequenced in a study of blood T cell repertoires in COVID-19. This table comes from immunoSEQ multiplex PCR, and its TCRdb copy is limited to in-frame clones, with some not included. The table shows tens of thousands of clones, with roughly 94% occurring only once. The sample consisted of peripheral blood. The receptors were gathered from a man in his fifties with active COVID-19.

This rearrangement joins TRBV30 to TRBJ1-4; perhaps TRBD1 as D (5 bases). CDR1 is GTSNPN and CDR2 is SVGIG in the germline V gene (reference sequence). CDR3 length: 11 amino acids. Deletions cut 5 bases from V and 9 bases from J, with 10 bases between. CDR3 amino acids: CAWGGSKKLFF. The CDR3 DNA reads TGTGCCTGGGGGGGTAGCAAAAAACTGTTTTTT.

The chain is built from TRBV3-1 (or the pseudogene TRBV3-2) and TRBJ2-7; 9 positions match TRBD2. This CDR3 is 16 amino acids long. V shed 4 bases and J 0 bases; nucleotides not matched to a gene: 7. Germline V gives CDR1 LGHDT, CDR2 YNNKEL (reference sequence). The chain's CDR3 is CASSRSGGVSSYEQYF. The CDR3 bases are TGTGCCAGCAGCCGTAGCGGGGGCGTAAGCTCCTACGAGCAGTACTTC.

The chain recombines TRBV12-3 or TRBV12-4 with TRBJ1-3; D call uncertain. This CDR3 is built from 13 residues. V was cut by 5 bases and J by 0 bases, with 5 bases left in between. DNA of the CDR3: TGTGCCAGCAGTCCCAGCTCTGGAAACACCATATATTTT. Protein: CASSPSSGNTIYF.